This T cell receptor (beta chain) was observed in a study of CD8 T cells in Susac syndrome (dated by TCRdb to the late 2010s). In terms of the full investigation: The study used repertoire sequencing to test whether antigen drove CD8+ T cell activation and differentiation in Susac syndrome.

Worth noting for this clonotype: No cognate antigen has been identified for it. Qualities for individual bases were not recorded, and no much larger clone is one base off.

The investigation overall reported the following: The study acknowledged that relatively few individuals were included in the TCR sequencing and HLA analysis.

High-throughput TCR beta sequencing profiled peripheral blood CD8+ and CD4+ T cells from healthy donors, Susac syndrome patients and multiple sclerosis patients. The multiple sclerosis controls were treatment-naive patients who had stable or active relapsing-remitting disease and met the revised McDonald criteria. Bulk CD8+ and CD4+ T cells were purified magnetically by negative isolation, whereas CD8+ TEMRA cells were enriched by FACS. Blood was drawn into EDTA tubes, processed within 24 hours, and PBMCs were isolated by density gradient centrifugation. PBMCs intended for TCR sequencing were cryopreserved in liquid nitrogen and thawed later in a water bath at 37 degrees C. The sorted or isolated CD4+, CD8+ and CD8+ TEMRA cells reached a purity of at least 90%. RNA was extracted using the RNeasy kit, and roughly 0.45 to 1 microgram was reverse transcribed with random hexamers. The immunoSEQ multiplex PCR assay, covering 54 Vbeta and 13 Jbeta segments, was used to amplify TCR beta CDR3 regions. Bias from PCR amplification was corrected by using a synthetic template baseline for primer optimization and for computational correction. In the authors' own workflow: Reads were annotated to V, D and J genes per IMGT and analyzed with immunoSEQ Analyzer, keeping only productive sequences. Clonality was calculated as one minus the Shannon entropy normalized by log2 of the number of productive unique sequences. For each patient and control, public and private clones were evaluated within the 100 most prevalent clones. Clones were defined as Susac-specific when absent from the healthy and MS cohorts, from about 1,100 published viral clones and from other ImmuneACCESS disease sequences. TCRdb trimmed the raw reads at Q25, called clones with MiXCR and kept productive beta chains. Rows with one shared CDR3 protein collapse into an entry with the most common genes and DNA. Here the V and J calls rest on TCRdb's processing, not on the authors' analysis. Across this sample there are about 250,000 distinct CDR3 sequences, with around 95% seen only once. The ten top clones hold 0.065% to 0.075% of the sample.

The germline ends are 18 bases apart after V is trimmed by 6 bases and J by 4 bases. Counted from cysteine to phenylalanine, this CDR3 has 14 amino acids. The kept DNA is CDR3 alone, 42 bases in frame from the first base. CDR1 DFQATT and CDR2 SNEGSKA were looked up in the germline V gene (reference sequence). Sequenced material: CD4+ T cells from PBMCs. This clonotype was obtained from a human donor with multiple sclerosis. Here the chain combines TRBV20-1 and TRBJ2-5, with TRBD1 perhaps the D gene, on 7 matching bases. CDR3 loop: CSAEDAGQTETQYF. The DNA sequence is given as TGCAGTGCAGAAGACGCGGGACAGACAGAGACCCAGTACTTC.